This is a list of T cell receptor beta chains from one sample in a study of blood T cell repertoires in COVID-19. Repertoires were generated with immunoSEQ multiplex PCR, while TCRdb's copy carries only in-frame clones and drops some. The data contain approximately 70,000 clones, roughly 78% of them singletons. Sequenced material: peripheral blood. These receptors were collected from a woman aged 80 or over with active or convalescent COVID-19. The conserved cysteine and the conserved F or W are not part of the CDR3 here.

TRBJ2-1 | TRBV5-1 | ASSLLVGNEQF
TRBJ2-5 | TRBV5-4 | ASSSDPSGWGETQY
TRBJ1-2 | TRBV2 | ASSEALGGIYGYT
TRBJ2-7 | TRBV6-5 | ASSWGDSEQY
TRBJ2-1 | TRBV19 | ASSIGRSSYNEQF
TRBJ1-5 | TRBV4-3 | ASSPGGYSNQPQH
TRBJ2-1 | TRBV3-1/TRBV3-2 | ASSQSRTVVYNEQF
TRBJ1-1 | TRBV5-1 | ASSLKRLDGEAF
TRBJ1-6 | TRBV5-1 | ASRPGTGVSPLH
TRBJ2-7 | TRBV18 | ASSPRAGMLHEQY
TRBJ2-3 | TRBV11-2 | ASSKGLAGAPDTQY
TRBJ1-1 | TRBV6-2/TRBV6-3 | ASSQNLQAGAEAF
TRBJ1-1 | TRBV5-1 | ASSSQVTNTEAF
TRBJ2-5 | TRBV7-8 | ASSLALTMRSETQY
TRBJ2-6 | TRBV6-5 | ASSRQEGWANVLT
TRBJ2-4 | TRBV28 | ASSVQGAKNIQY
TRBJ1-2 | TRBV6-5 | ASSRPGVYGYT
TRBJ2-1 | TRBV5-6 | ASSLGALAFNEQF
TRBJ2-3 | TRBV11-2 | ASIRDRASTDTQY
TRBJ2-7 | TRBV15 | ATSRATGGFSSYEQY
TRBJ2-3 | TRBV5-1 | ASSLTSGSSDTQY
TRBJ2-1 | TRBV7-8 | ASSRRDRGSGEQF
TRBJ1-5 | TRBV6-2/TRBV6-3 | ASSMGQGVESLGQPQH
TRBJ2-5 | TRBV9 | ASSPRAGGVPGETQY